Given below is one T cell receptor (beta chain) in context. The CDR3 is made up of 13 amino acids. V lost 2 bases, J lost 1 base, and 5 bases lay in between. Using its own MiXCR run on the 5' RACE reads, TCRdb lists one record per CDR3 protein. The table lists about 42,000 distinct CDR3 sequences, about 32% of them singletons, with about 4% in the top ten. Sequencing was done on a sample of tumor-infiltrating memory CD4+ T cells sorted from the breast tumor. The sample's subset: memory CD4+ T cells, CD4+CD45RO+CD25-. The chain employs TRBV12-3 or TRBV12-4 and TRBJ1-1; D gene ambiguous. The source of this sequence is a female donor with breast cancer. CDR3 residues: CASSLKQNTEAFF. CDR3 sequence (DNA): TGTGCCAGCAGTTTAAAGCAGAACACTGAAGCTTTCTTT.